The 15 T cell receptor beta chains reported below all come from one sample, sequenced in a study of blood T cell repertoires in COVID-19. TCRdb's copy holds only in-frame clones and misses some; the assay was immunoSEQ multiplex PCR. The table includes hundreds of thousands of clones, around 85% detected once. Specimen: PBMCs or T cells enriched from blood (not recorded which). These receptors all come from a woman between 45 and 60 years old who had recovered from COVID-19.

This clone came up a few times. The chain recombines TRBV7-2 with TRBJ1-4, with 7 positions matching TRBD1. The CDR3 totals 14 residues. Germline V gives CDR1 SGHTA, CDR2 FQGNSA. V lost 1 base, J lost 8 bases, and 4 bases stayed unmatched. CDR3 sequence reads: CASSLVGQIEKLFF. CDR3 nucleotides: TGTGCCAGCAGCTTAGTGGGACAGATCGAAAAACTGTTTTTT.

CDR3: CASSLEATNEKLFF. The CDR3, as DNA: TGTGCCAGCAGCCTTGAGGCAACTAATGAAAAACTGTTTTTT. This sequence joins TRBV7-2 and TRBJ1-4; no reliable D call. Trimming took off 5 bases at V and 0 bases at J, with 7 bases between the two ends. The CDR3 spans 14 residues. Per the germline V gene, CDR1 is SGHTA and CDR2 is FQGNSA.

The chain is built from TRBV5-6 and TRBJ2-3; TRBD2 matches at 9 bases. This CDR3 region has 16 residues. Looked up from germline, CDR1 is SGHDT and CDR2 is YYEEEE. The V segment lost 3 bases and the J segment 0 bases; nucleotides outside the gene matches: 5. The chain's CDR3 is CASSYSGSRSTDTQYF. As DNA, the CDR3 is TGTGCCAGCAGCTATAGCGGGAGTCGGAGCACAGATACGCAGTATTTT.

This clone was recorded a few times. The J gene is TRBJ1-6, the V gene TRBV7-3; maybe TRBD1 (5 bases). The CDR3 is made up of 14 amino acids. Trimming removed 5 bases from V and 6 bases from J, with 11 bases in between. The germline CDR1 and CDR2 sequences are SGHTA and FQGTGA. The chain's CDR3 is CASSLDSLNSPLHF. In DNA form, the CDR3 reads TGTGCCAGCAGCCTCGACAGCCTTAATTCACCCCTCCACTTT.

This chain links TRBV19 with TRBJ2-3; 10 bases line up with TRBD2. With V trimmed by 4 bases and J by 0 bases, 13 bases remained unmatched. Germline assignment: CDR1 LNHDA and CDR2 SQIVND (reference sequence). The CDR3 is 19 residues long. Here the CDR3 DNA reads TGTGCCAGTAGTACCCCACCCCCGACTAGCGGGTGGAGCACAGATACGCAGTATTTT. As protein: CASSTPPPTSGWSTDTQYF.

The rearrangement joins TRBV7-9 to TRBJ1-3; 7 bases map to TRBD1. Germline CDR1 SEHNR, CDR2 FQNEAQ (reference sequence). With V trimmed by 3 bases and J by 0 bases, 5 bases remained unmatched. The CDR3 sequence is 16 residues long. This chain's CDR3 is CASSLGQPNSGNTIYF. Written as DNA, the CDR3 is TGTGCCAGCAGCTTGGGACAGCCGAACTCTGGAAACACCATATATTTT.

The chain employs TRBV3-1 (or the pseudogene TRBV3-2) and TRBJ1-1, with 12 bases matching TRBD1. This CDR3 has 15 amino acids. V shed 4 bases, J shed 4 bases, and the junction held 4 bases outside the gene matches. CDR1 LGHDT and CDR2 YNNKEL come from the germline V gene (reference sequence). The DNA for the CDR3 is TGTGCCAGCAGCCCGGGACAGGGGGCGGCCACTGAAGCTTTCTTT. Translation: CASSPGQGAATEAFF.

The chain carries TRBV27 and TRBJ1-1, with TRBD1 as a possible D gene (6 bases). The length of the CDR3 is 16 residues. CDR1 and CDR2 (germline): MNHEY, SMNVEV (reference sequence). With 5 bases removed from V and 2 bases from J, the gap between germline ends came to 18 bases. Here the CDR3 reads CASSITPDRVNTEAFF. The DNA for the CDR3 is TGTGCCAGCAGTATAACCCCGGACAGAGTAAACACTGAAGCTTTCTTT.

The chain links TRBV6-5 to TRBJ2-7; perhaps TRBD1 as D (5 bases). Germline CDR1 and CDR2: MNHEY and SVGAGI. V dropped 6 bases and J dropped 1 base, with 13 bases sitting between them. CDR3 length equals 14 residues. CDR3 DNA: TGTGCCAGCAGGTTGGGGCCGCCATCCTACGAGCAGTACTTC. Translated, it gives CASRLGPPSYEQYF.

The genes are TRBV5-1 and TRBJ1-4; D remains ambiguous. The CDR3 is 14 residues long. V lost 2 bases and J lost 2, with 7 bases in between. Germline V CDR1 and CDR2: SGHRS, YFSETQ. CDR3 DNA sequence: TGCGCCAGCAGCTTCCGGGATACTAATGAAAAACTGTTTTTT. Its translation: CASSFRDTNEKLFF. The full variable domain, rest sourced from reference TRBV5-1 and TRBJ1-4, is KAGVTQTPRYLIKTRGQQVTLSCSPISGHRSVSWYQQTPGQGLQFLFEYFSETQRNKGNFPGRFSGRQFSNSRSEMNVSTLELGDSALYLCASSFRDTNEKLFFGSGTQLSVL.

The CDR3 is CASSPRLSSTSYEQYF. The CDR3 DNA reads TGTGCCAGCAGCCCACGACTGAGTTCGACCTCCTACGAGCAGTACTTC. The chain recombines TRBV21-1 with TRBJ2-7; the D call of TRBD2 is as the table states it, not checked on the DNA. TRBV21-1 has pseudogene status. The CDR3 is made up of 16 amino acids.

The chain has TRBV5-1 and TRBJ2-5, with D unresolved. V was trimmed by 3 bases and J by 2 bases, leaving 2 bases between them. The length of the CDR3 is 11 residues. Germline V gene sequence: CDR1 SGHRS, CDR2 YFSETQ. For the CDR3, the DNA is TGCGCCAGCAGCTCTCAAGAGACCCAGTACTTC. Its translation: CASSSQETQYF.

The CDR3 region has the DNA TGTGCCTGGACAAAAGGGGGATCGGGGACTGAAGCTTTCTTT. Amino acid sequence: CAWTKGGSGTEAFF. The chain joins TRBV30 to TRBJ1-1, with D possibly TRBD1 on 6 matching bases. The CDR3 is 14 amino acids. Germline V lookup: CDR1 GTSNPN, CDR2 SVGIG (reference sequence). The ends were cut back, 4 bases at V and 5 bases at J, with 17 bases in the middle.

This chain links TRBV30 with TRBJ1-2, with D unresolved. The germline V gene has CDR1 GTSNPN and CDR2 SVGIG (reference sequence). The CDR3 totals 10 residues. V lost 8 bases to trimming and J lost 6 bases, with 10 bases between them. The CDR3 spells CAVYSNGYTF. The DNA for the CDR3 is TGTGCCGTTTACAGCAATGGCTACACCTTC.

The chain links TRBV4-1 to TRBJ1-2; TRBD1 might be the D (6 bases). The germline gives CDR1 MGHRA, CDR2 YSYEKL. Trimming left V 1 base short and J 3 bases short, with 9 bases between. The length of the CDR3 is 14 residues. The CDR3 loop reads CASSQAGADYGYTF. CDR3 sequence (DNA): TGCGCCAGCAGCCAAGCAGGGGCTGACTATGGCTACACCTTC.